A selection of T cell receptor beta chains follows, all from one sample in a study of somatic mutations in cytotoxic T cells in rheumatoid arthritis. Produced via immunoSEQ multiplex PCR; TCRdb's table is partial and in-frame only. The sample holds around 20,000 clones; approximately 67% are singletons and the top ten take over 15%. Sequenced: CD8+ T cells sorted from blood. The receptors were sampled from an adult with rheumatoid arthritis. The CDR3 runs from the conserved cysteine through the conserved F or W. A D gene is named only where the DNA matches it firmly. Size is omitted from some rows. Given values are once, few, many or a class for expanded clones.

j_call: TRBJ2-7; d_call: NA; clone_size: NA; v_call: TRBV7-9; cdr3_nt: TGTGCCAGCAGCCTCCAGAGCTCCTACGAGCAGTACTTC; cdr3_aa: CASSLQSSYEQYF
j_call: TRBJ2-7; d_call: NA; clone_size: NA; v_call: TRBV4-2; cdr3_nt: TGTGCCAGCAGCCAGGGCCAGGGGAGCTCCTACGAGCAGTACTTC; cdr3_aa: CASSQGQGSSYEQYF
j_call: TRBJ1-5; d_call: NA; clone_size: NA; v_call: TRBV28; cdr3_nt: TGTGCCAGCAGTTTATTGGCCGGGGAAGGCAATCAGCCCCAGCATTTT; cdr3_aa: CASSLLAGEGNQPQHF
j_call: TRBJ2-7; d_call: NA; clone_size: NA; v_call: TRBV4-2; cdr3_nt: TGTGCCAGCAGCTCCCCCGATGGAGGGGACTCCTACGAGCAGTACTTC; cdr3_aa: CASSSPDGGDSYEQYF
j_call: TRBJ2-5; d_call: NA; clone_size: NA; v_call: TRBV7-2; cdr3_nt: TGTGCCAGCAGTATGAGCGGAAACGGAGAGACCCAGTACTTC; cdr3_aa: CASSMSGNGETQYF
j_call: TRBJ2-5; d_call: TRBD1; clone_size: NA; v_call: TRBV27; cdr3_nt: TGTGCCAGCAGTCCCTGGGACAGAAGAAACCAAAACGAGACCCAGTACTTC; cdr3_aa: CASSPWDRRNQNETQYF
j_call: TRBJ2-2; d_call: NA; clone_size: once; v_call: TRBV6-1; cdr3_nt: TGTGCCAGCGGAATACCGTATACCGGGGAGCTGTTTTTT; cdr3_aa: CASGIPYTGELFF
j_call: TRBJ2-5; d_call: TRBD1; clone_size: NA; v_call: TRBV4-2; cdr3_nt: TGTGCCAGCAGCCAAACCGGGACAGGCCAAGAGACCCAGTACTTC; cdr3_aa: CASSQTGTGQETQYF
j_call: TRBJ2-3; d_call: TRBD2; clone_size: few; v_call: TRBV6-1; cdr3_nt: TGTGCCGGGAGACTAGCCGACACAGATACGCAGTATTTT; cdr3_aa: CAGRLADTDTQYF
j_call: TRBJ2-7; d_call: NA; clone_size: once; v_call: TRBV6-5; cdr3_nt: TGTGCCAGCAGTTACTCGATTGGGGTCAGACCCTACGAGCAGTACTTC; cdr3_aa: CASSYSIGVRPYEQYF
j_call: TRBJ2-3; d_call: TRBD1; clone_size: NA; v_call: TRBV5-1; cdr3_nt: TGCGCCAGCAGCTCGACAGGGACGGACACAGATACGCAGTATTTT; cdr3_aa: CASSSTGTDTDTQYF
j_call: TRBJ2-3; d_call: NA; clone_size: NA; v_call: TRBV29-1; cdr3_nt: TGCAGCGCCCCCCCCCGCAGGGGTGAGACAGATACGCAGTATTTT; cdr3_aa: CSAPPRRGETDTQYF
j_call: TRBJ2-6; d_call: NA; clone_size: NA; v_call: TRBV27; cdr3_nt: TGTGCCAGCAGTTTATACGGGGCCAACGTCCTGACTTTC; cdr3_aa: CASSLYGANVLTF
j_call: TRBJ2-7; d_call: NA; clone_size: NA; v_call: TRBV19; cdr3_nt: TGTGCCAGTAGTATTGGAGCACAGGGACCCTACGAGCAGTACTTC; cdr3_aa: CASSIGAQGPYEQYF
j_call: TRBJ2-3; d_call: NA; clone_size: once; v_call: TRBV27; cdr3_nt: TGTGCCAGCAGTTTCGTGCGGGATACGCAGTATTTT; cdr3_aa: CASSFVRDTQYF
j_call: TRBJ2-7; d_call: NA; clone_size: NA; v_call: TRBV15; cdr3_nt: TGTGCCACCAGCACCCGAGGGCAGGGTCGGGACCACGAGCAGTACTTC; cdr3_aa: CATSTRGQGRDHEQYF
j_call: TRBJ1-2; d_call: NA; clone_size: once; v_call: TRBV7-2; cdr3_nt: TGTGCCAGCAGCTTATTAAGGGTAACAGATGGCTACACCTTC; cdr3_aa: CASSLLRVTDGYTF
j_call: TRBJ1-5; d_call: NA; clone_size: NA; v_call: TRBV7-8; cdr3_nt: TGTGCCAGCAGCTTAGTGGAAGAATGGGAGGTTCAGCCCCAGCATTTT; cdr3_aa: CASSLVEEWEVQPQHF
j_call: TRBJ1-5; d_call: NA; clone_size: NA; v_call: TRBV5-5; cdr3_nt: TGTGCCAGCAGCTTGGGGAGAGCAAATCAGCCCCAGCATTTT; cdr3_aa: CASSLGRANQPQHF
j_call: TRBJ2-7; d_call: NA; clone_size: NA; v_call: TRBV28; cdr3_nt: TGTGCCAGCAGTTTATCGGCCAACCCCTACGAGCAGTACTTC; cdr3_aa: CASSLSANPYEQYF
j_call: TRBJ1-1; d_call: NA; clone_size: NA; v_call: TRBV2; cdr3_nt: TGTGCCTGCACACCCTTCATGAACACTGAAGCTTTCTTT; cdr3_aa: CACTPFMNTEAFF
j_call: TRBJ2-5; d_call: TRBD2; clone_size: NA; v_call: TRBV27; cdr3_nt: TGTGCCAGCAGTGAGACTAGCGGGGGGGAGGCCCAGTACTTC; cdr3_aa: CASSETSGGEAQYF
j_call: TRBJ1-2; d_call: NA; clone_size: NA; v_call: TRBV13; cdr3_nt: TGTGCCAGCAGCTTAGCCTCAGGTGCACCTAACTATGGCTACACCTTC; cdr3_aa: CASSLASGAPNYGYTF
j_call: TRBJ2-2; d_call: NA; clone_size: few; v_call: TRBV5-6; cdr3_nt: TGTGCCAGCAGCTTGGAAGGGGGATTAAACACCGGGGAGCTGTTTTTT; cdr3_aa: CASSLEGGLNTGELFF
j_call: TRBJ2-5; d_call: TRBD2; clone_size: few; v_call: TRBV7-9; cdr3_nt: TGTGCCAGCAGCTTAGGACTAGCGGGTGAGACCCAGTACTTC; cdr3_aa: CASSLGLAGETQYF
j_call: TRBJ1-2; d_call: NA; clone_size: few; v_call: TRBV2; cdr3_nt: TGTGCCAGCAACCTTGACGGAAACTATGGCTACACCTTC; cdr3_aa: CASNLDGNYGYTF
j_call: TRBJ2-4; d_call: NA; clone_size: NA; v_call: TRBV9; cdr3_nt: TGTGCCAGCAGCTCTGGCGGGTCCCTTGCCAAAAACATTCAGTACTTC; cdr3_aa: CASSSGGSLAKNIQYF
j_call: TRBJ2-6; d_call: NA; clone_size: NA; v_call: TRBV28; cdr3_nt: TGTGCCAGCAGAAGGGCCAACGTCCTGACTTTC; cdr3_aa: CASRRANVLTF
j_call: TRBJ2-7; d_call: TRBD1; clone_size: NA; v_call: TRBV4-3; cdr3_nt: TGCGCCAGCAGCCAAGAAGGGGGCCTTAGCTACGAGCAGTACTTC; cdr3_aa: CASSQEGGLSYEQYF
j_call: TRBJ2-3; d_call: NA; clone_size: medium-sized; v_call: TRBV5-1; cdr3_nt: TGCGCCAGCAGCTTGGACGTCTTCACAGGCACAGATACGCAGTATTTT; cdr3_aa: CASSLDVFTGTDTQYF
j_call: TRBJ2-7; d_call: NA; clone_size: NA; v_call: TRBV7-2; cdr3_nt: TGTGCCAGCAGCCCCGCGGGCGGGCCCCCGACCAACGAGCAGTACTTC; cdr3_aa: CASSPAGGPPTNEQYF
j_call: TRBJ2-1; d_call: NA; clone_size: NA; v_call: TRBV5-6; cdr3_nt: TGTGCCAGCAGCCTAAGACAGGTATACAATGAGCAGTTCTTC; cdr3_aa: CASSLRQVYNEQFF